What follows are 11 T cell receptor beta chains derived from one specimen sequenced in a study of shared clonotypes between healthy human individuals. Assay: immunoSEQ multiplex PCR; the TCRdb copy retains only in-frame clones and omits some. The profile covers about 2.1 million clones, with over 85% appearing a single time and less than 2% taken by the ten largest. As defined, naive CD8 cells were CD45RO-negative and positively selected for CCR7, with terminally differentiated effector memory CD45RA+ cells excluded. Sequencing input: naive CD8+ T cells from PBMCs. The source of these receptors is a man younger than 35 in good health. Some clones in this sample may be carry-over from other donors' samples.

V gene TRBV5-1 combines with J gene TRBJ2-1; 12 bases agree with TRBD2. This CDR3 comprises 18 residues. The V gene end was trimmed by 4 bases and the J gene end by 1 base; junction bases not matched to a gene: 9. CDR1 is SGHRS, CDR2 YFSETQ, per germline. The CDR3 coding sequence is TGCGCCAGCAGCGGGGGCGGACTAGCGGGGTCTTCCTACAATGAGCAGTTCTTC. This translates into CASSGGGLAGSSYNEQFF. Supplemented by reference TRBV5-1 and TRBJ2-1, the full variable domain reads KAGVTQTPRYLIKTRGQQVTLSCSPISGHRSVSWYQQTPGQGLQFLFEYFSETQRNKGNFPGRFSGRQFSNSRSEMNVSTLELGDSALYLCASSGGGLAGSSYNEQFFGPGTRLTVL.

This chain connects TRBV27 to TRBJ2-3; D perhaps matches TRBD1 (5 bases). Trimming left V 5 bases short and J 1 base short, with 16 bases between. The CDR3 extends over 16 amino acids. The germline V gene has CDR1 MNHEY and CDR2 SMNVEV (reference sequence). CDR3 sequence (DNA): TGTGCCAGCAGTGCTATACAGGTTTCGGGCACAGATACGCAGTATTTT. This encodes CASSAIQVSGTDTQYF.

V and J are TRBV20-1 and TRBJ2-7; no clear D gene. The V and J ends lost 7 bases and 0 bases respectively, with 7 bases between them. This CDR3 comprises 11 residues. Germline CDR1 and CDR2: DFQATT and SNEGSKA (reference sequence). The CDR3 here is CSVSPSYEQYF. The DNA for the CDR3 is TGCAGTGTCAGTCCCTCCTACGAGCAGTACTTC.

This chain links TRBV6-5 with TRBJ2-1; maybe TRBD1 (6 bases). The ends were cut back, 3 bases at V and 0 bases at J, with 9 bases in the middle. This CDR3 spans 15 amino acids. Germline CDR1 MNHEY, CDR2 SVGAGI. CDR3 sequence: CASSYMGASYNEQFF. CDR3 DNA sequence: TGTGCCAGCAGTTATATGGGGGCCTCCTACAATGAGCAGTTCTTC.

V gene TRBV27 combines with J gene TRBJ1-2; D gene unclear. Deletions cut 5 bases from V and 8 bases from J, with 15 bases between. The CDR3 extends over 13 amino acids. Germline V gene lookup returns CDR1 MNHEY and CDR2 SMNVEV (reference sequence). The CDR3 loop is CASSRGGFRGYTF. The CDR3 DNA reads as TGTGCCAGCAGTCGCGGCGGCTTTAGGGGCTACACCTTC.

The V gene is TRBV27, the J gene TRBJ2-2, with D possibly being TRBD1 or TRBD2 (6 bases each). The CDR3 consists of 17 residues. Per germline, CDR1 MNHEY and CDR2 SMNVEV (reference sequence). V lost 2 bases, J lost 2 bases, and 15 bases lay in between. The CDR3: CASSLGGGQSNTGELFF. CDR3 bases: TGTGCCAGCAGTTTAGGTGGGGGGCAGTCTAACACCGGGGAGCTGTTTTTT.

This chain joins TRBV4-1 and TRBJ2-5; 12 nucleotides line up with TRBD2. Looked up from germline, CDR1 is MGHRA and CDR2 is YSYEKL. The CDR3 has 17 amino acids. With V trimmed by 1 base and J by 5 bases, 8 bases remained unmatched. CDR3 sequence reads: CASSQGPSGRALETQYF. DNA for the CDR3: TGCGCCAGCAGCCAAGGGCCTAGCGGGAGGGCTCTGGAGACCCAGTACTTC.

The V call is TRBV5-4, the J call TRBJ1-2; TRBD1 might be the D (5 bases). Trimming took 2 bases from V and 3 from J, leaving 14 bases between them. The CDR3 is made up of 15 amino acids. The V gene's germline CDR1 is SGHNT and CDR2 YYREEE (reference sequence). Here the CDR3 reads CASSFAPGGDYGYTF. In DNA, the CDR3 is TGTGCCAGCAGCTTCGCCCCGGGAGGGGACTATGGCTACACCTTC.

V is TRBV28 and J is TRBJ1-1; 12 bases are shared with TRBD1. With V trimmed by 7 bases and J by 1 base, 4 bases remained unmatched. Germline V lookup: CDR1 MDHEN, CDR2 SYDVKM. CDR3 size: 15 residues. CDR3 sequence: CASTGTGGENTEAFF. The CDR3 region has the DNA TGTGCCAGCACTGGGACAGGGGGCGAGAACACTGAAGCTTTCTTT.

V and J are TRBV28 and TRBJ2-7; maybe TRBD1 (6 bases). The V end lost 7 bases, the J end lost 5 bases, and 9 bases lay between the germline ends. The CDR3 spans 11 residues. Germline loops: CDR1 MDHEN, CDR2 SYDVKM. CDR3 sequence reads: CASKRGNEQYF. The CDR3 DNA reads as TGTGCCAGCAAAAGGGGGAACGAGCAGTACTTC.

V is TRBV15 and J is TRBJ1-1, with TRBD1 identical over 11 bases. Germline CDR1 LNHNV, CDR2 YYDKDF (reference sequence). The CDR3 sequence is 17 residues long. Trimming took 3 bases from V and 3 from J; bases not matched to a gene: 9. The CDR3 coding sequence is TGTGCCACCAGCAGCACCGGGACAGGGGGTGACTACACTGAAGCTTTCTTT. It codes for CATSSTGTGGDYTEAFF.